The rows below give T cell receptor beta chains drawn from one sample of a study of tumor-infiltrating lymphocytes in primary liver carcinoma. TCRdb used MiXCR to reprocess the multiplex PCR reads, holding one entry per CDR3 protein. The table includes about 64,000 distinct CDR3 sequences, around 64% detected once. Source material: liver tumor tissue from sampling region 4. The source is a man aged 35-49 years with primary liver carcinoma and hepatitis B virus infection. Both conserved end residues are part of each CDR3. D genes are given only for firm matches. Some rows have no size entry. The others give once, few or many, or a class for an expanded clone.

TRBD1	.	15	TRBV12-3/TRBV12-4	TRBJ2-7	TGTGCCAGTAGTATAGGACAGGGGGCCAATTACGAGCAGTACTTC	CASSIGQGANYEQYF
TRBD2	.	16	TRBV11-2	TRBJ2-5	TGTGCCAGCAGCCAAACTCCTTACGGGGGGAAGGAGGCCCAGTACTTC	CASSQTPYGGKEAQYF
.	.	13	TRBV29-1	TRBJ2-7	TGCCGCGCCTGGACAGATCCTTCCTACGAGCAGTACTTC	CRAWTDPSYEQYF
TRBD1	medium-sized	19	TRBV4-2	TRBJ1-5	TGTGCCAGCAGCCAAGGGGAGGGGTCGGGACAGCTTAGCAATCAGCCCCAGCATTTT	CASSQGEGSGQLSNQPQHF
TRBD2	.	14	TRBV25-1	TRBJ2-1	TGTGCCAGTACAGCGGGAGGCTCCTACAATGAGCAGTTCTTC	CASTAGGSYNEQFF
.	many	12	TRBV24-1	TRBJ2-1	TGTGCCACCAGTGATTTAGGGAATGAGCAGTTCTTC	CATSDLGNEQFF
.	.	14	TRBV6-6	TRBJ2-7	TGTGCCAGCGGAAAGACAGGTCACACCTACGAGCAGTACTTC	CASGKTGHTYEQYF
.	.	16	TRBV11-2	TRBJ2-5	TGTGCCAGCAGCCAAACTCCTGGCGGGGTGATAGAAACCCAATACTTC	CASSQTPGGVIETQYF
.	.	14	TRBV12-3/TRBV12-4	TRBJ2-2	TGTGTCAGCAGTCCGGGACTGTCCGTGGGGGAGCTGTCTTTT	CVSSPGLSVGELSF
.	.	18	TRBV7-8	TRBJ2-1	TGTGCCAGAAGCCCGCTTGGAGGCTCAGTGGTCTCCTACAATGAACAGTTCTTC	CARSPLGGSVVSYNEQFF